These 30 T cell receptor beta chains were sequenced from one sample in a study of T-cell reconstitution after alpha-beta-depleted transplantation in children. The authors prepared the TCRbeta library with unique molecular identifiers. MiXCR was run by TCRdb on the PCR reads, yielding one entry per CDR3 protein. Among about 610,000 distinct CDR3 sequences listed, roughly a tenth were seen once. The sequences come from PBMCs from the stem cell graft donor, collected from the stem cell graft. Receptors were obtained from a human donor who donated a stem cell graft to a child with acute myeloid leukemia.

This clonotype was seen at least ten times. The V call is TRBV27, the J call TRBJ2-1; 7 nucleotides match TRBD2. J gave up 4 bases and V 10 bases, and 13 bases lay outside the gene matches. The CDR3 contains 15 residues. Germline V gene sequence: CDR1 MNHEY, CDR2 SMNVEV (reference sequence). CDR3 nucleotides: TGTGCCACCCGCTTGGGGGGGGAGCGGTACAATGAGCAGTTCTTC. The encoded protein is CATRLGGERYNEQFF.

Many counts were recorded for this clonotype. The CDR3 DNA is TGTGCCAGCAGTGAACCAGGGAATGAGCAGTTCTTC. Protein: CASSEPGNEQFF. The J gene is TRBJ2-1, the V gene TRBV6-1, with D perhaps matching TRBD1 (5 bases). The CDR3 runs to 12 residues. V gave up 2 bases and J gave up 7 bases, with 6 bases separating them. Germline CDR1 is MNHNS and CDR2 is SASEGT.

The chain links TRBV9 to TRBJ2-4; the match to TRBD2 covers 13 bases. The junction had 3 bases not matched to a gene; V was cut back by 5 bases and J by 7 bases. CDR3 length: 14 amino acids. From germline, CDR1 is SGDLS and CDR2 YYNGEE. CDR3 nucleotide sequence: TGTGCCAGCAGTACGACTAGCGGGAGGAACATTCAGTACTTC. Its translation: CASSTTSGRNIQYF.

This clonotype has a handful of counts. The rearrangement joins TRBV30 to TRBJ1-1; 7 nucleotides agree with TRBD1. V lost 3 bases, J lost 0 bases, and 7 bases stayed unmatched. This CDR3 region has 15 residues. CDR1 GTSNPN and CDR2 SVGIG come from the germline V gene (reference sequence). CDR3 amino acids: CAWRSDRALNTEAFF. DNA of the CDR3: TGTGCCTGGAGGTCAGACAGGGCTTTGAACACTGAAGCTTTCTTT. The whole variable domain, remainder taken from reference TRBV30 and TRBJ1-1, is SQTIHQWPATLVQPVGSPLSLECTVEGTSNPNLYWYRQAAGRGLQLLFYSVGIGQISSEVPQNLSASRPQDRQFILSSKKLLLSDSGFYLCAWRSDRALNTEAFFGQGTRLTVV.

This clonotype was found a few times. J is TRBJ1-1 and V is TRBV12-3 or TRBV12-4; 9 bases agree with TRBD1. CDR3 size: 16 residues. V lost 4 bases and J lost 6; bases outside the gene matches: 12. Here the CDR3 DNA reads TGTGCCAGCAGTTCCGGGACAGGGCGAATCAATCCTGAAGCTTTCTTT. It is translated as CASSSGTGRINPEAFF.

This clonotype was counted many times. The germline gene is not matched at one end of the junction; a read error may be the cause. J is TRBJ2-3 and V is TRBV20-1; tentatively, D is TRBD2 (5 bases). Germline lookup yields CDR1 DFQATT and CDR2 SNEGSKA (reference sequence). CDR3 size: 14 residues. The CDR3 nucleotides read TGCAGTGCCAGAGCGGTCCCTAGCACAGATACGCAGTATTTT. It specifies CSARAVPSTDTQYF.

The chain employs TRBV25-1 and TRBJ1-1, with D unclear. Germline CDR1 is MGHDK and CDR2 is SYGVNS. The ends were cut back, 7 bases at V and 1 base at J, with 10 bases in the middle. The CDR3 contains 13 residues. In DNA form, the CDR3 reads TGTGCCAGCACAACCACGGGGAACACTGAAGCTTTCTTT. As protein: CASTTTGNTEAFF.

This clonotype has more than one count but fewer than ten. The chain recombines TRBV7-2 with TRBJ1-5; possible D gene TRBD1, 5 bases. Germline V gene data show CDR1 as SGHTA and CDR2 as FQGNSA. The germline V and J ends were trimmed by 1 base and 4 bases, with 11 bases remaining between them. This CDR3 has 15 residues. This chain's CDR3 is CASSLVGESNQPQHF. DNA for the CDR3: TGTGCCAGCAGCTTAGTGGGGGAGTCTAATCAGCCCCAGCATTTT.

There are a few counts of this clonotype. The CDR3 spells CASSVGRTSYNEQFF. The CDR3 region has the DNA TGTGCCAGCAGCGTAGGGAGGACCTCCTACAATGAGCAGTTCTTC. The chain combines TRBV7-2 with TRBJ2-1; tentatively, D is TRBD2 (6 bases). Trimming left V 5 bases short and J 0 bases short, with 11 bases between. The germline CDR1 and CDR2 sequences are SGHTA and FQGNSA. There are 15 residues in the CDR3. Filled out from reference TRBV7-2 and TRBJ2-1, the complete variable domain reads GAGVSQSPSNKVTEKGKDVELRCDPISGHTALYWYRQSLGQGLEFLIYFQGNSAPDKSGLPSDRFSAERTGGSVSTLTIQRTQQEDSAVYLCASSVGRTSYNEQFFGPGTRLTVL.

The gene calls are TRBV5-1 and TRBJ2-3; 11 positions match TRBD2. CDR1 and CDR2 (germline): SGHRS, YFSETQ. V dropped 4 bases and J dropped 2; count of bases not matched to a gene: 6. This CDR3 is 16 amino acids long. CDR3 region: CASSQGTSGNTDTQYF. The DNA of the CDR3 is TGCGCCAGCAGCCAGGGGACTAGCGGCAACACAGATACGCAGTATTTT.

The DNA of the CDR3 is TGTGCCAGCAGTGCCCCCCGCGGTATCAGCAATCAGCCCCAGCATTTT. Amino acid sequence: CASSAPRGISNQPQHF. The chain joins TRBV28 to TRBJ1-5, with D uncertain. The CDR3 runs to 16 residues. Looked up from germline, CDR1 is MDHEN and CDR2 is SYDVKM. V was cut by 5 bases and J by 1 base, with 15 bases left in between.

The rearrangement uses TRBV11-1 and TRBJ2-5; maybe TRBD2 (5 bases). CDR3 length: 15 residues. Per the germline V gene, CDR1 is SGHAT and CDR2 is FQDESV (reference sequence). V lost 8 bases and J 5 bases, leaving 21 bases between the germline ends. The chain's CDR3 is CASHPGSRLGETQYF. CDR3 coding DNA: TGTGCCAGCCATCCGGGGAGCCGACTTGGCGAGACCCAGTACTTC.

This clonotype has ten or more counts. J is TRBJ1-5 and V is TRBV7-9; D not resolved. This CDR3 region has 14 residues. Germline V gene data show CDR1 as SEHNR and CDR2 as FQNEAQ (reference sequence). Deletions cut 5 bases from V and 0 bases from J, with 8 bases between. The CDR3 sequence is CASSPSTSNQPQHF. The CDR3 DNA follows: TGTGCCAGCAGCCCCTCAACTAGCAATCAGCCCCAGCATTTT.

There are many counts of this clonotype. The chain joins TRBV29-1 to TRBJ1-4; D ambiguous. The CDR3 consists of 13 residues. The V and J ends lost 7 bases and 5 bases respectively, with 14 bases between them. The V gene's germline CDR1 is SQVTM and CDR2 ANQGSEA. The DNA of the CDR3 is TGCAGCGCCAAAGGCAGCTCCAATGAAAAACTGTTTTTT. Translation: CSAKGSSNEKLFF.

V gene TRBV7-9 combines with J gene TRBJ2-7, with D possibly being TRBD1 (6 bases). With 5 bases removed from V and 3 bases from J, the gap between germline ends came to 11 bases. In germline, CDR1 is SEHNR, CDR2 FQNEAQ (reference sequence). The CDR3 runs to 13 residues. The CDR3 nucleotides are TGTGCCAGCAGCGACAGGACCCGCTACGAGCAGTACTTC. This translates into CASSDRTRYEQYF.

This clonotype was observed at least ten times. The rearrangement joins TRBV6-1 to TRBJ1-2, with D possibly matching TRBD1 (5 bases). This CDR3 has 13 amino acids. Per germline, CDR1 MNHNS and CDR2 SASEGT. The V and J ends lost 1 base and 4 bases respectively, with 7 bases between them. CDR3 in DNA: TGTGCCAGCAGTGAAGGGGGCGTCTATGGCTACACCTTC. This gives the protein CASSEGGVYGYTF.

This clonotype has more than one count but fewer than ten. With a much larger clone just one base away, this may be a read error. This chain connects TRBV28 to TRBJ2-5, with 7 positions matching TRBD1. Matching the DNA end better, TRBJ2-1 makes the J call doubtful. The germline CDR1 and CDR2 sequences are MDHEN and SYDVKM. The CDR3 is 14 amino acids. The CDR3 DNA reads as TGTGCCAGCAGTCCCCCTACAGGGGTCGAGACCCAGTTCTTC. It translates to CASSPPTGVETQFF.

A few counts support this clonotype. Sequence at one end of the junction differs from germline and may be a read error. The chain recombines TRBV28 with TRBJ1-5; D may be TRBD1 (5 bases). Per germline, CDR1 MDHEN and CDR2 SYDVKM. This CDR3 has 14 amino acids. CDR3 residues: CASSVQGSDQPQHF. CDR3 DNA sequence: TGTGCCAGCAGTGTTCAGGGTAGCGATCAGCCCCAGCATTTT. Full variable domain (missing parts from reference TRBV28 and TRBJ1-5): DVKVTQSSRYLVKRTGEKVFLECVQDMDHENMFWYRQDPGLGLRLIYFSYDVKMKEKGDIPEGYSVSREKKERFSLILESASTNQTSMYLCASSVQGSDQPQHFGDGTRLSIL.

The chain couples TRBV28 to TRBJ2-2; D is uncertain. Deletions cut 8 bases from V and 5 bases from J, with 9 bases between. CDR1 and CDR2 (germline): MDHEN, SYDVKM. CDR3 size: 12 residues. DNA of the CDR3: TGTGCCAGCGTGATAGGAACCGGGGAGCTGTTTTTT. It codes for CASVIGTGELFF. Complete variable domain (other parts from reference TRBV28 and TRBJ2-2): DVKVTQSSRYLVKRTGEKVFLECVQDMDHENMFWYRQDPGLGLRLIYFSYDVKMKEKGDIPEGYSVSREKKERFSLILESASTNQTSMYLCASVIGTGELFFGEGSRLTVL.

The V call is TRBV28, the J call TRBJ2-7; D is tentatively TRBD1 or TRBD2 (6 bases each). Trimming left V 7 bases short and J 0 bases short, with 16 bases between. The CDR3 length is 15 residues. The germline V gene encodes CDR1 MDHEN and CDR2 SYDVKM. Written as DNA, the CDR3 is TGTGCCAGCACCCGGGGGCGGGACTTCTCCTACGAGCAGTACTTC. It encodes CASTRGRDFSYEQYF.

The genes are TRBV29-1 and TRBJ2-3; 10 bases line up with TRBD2. Germline V gives CDR1 SQVTM, CDR2 ANQGSEA. V trimming: 3 bases; J trimming: 8 bases; junction bases outside the gene matches: 11. The CDR3 consists of 15 residues. In nucleotides, the CDR3 is TGCAGCGTTGATATGGCTAGCGGGAGTAGGGGTACGCAGTATTTT. Protein product: CSVDMASGSRGTQYF.

This clonotype was recorded many times. The J gene is TRBJ2-1, the V gene TRBV20-1; 9 bases are a match to TRBD2. The CDR3 length is 15 residues. Germline V gene lookup returns CDR1 DFQATT and CDR2 SNEGSKA (reference sequence). Trimming removed 0 bases from V and 6 bases from J; junction bases left unmatched: 6. The DNA for the CDR3 is TGCAGTGCTAGAGATCCGGGACTAGCCCTCAATGAGCAGTTCTTC. This codes for CSARDPGLALNEQFF.

The V gene is TRBV20-1, the J gene TRBJ1-6, with 8 bases identical to TRBD1. Germline lookup yields CDR1 DFQATT and CDR2 SNEGSKA (reference sequence). The trim removed 2 bases at V and 6 bases at J, leaving 3 bases unmatched. The CDR3 totals 14 residues. The CDR3, as DNA: TGCAGTGCTAGAATGGGACAGGTTAATTCACCCCTCCACTTT. Translated: CSARMGQVNSPLHF.

The chain combines TRBV29-1 with TRBJ2-2; TRBD2 might be the D (5 bases). The germline CDR1 and CDR2 sequences are SQVTM and ANQGSEA. V dropped 7 bases and J dropped 7 bases, with 28 bases sitting between them. The length of the CDR3 is 17 residues. The chain's CDR3 is CSANPRLAGSWSGELFF. The CDR3 DNA follows: TGCAGCGCAAACCCACGCCTGGCGGGCTCGTGGAGCGGGGAGCTGTTTTTT.

In its sample, this clonotype was seen many times. This rearrangement joins TRBV6-5 to TRBJ2-5; D remains ambiguous. The germline CDR1 and CDR2 sequences are MNHEY and SVGAGI. The CDR3 runs to 14 residues. Trimming stripped 0 bases from V and 2 bases from J, with 7 bases between. The CDR3 here is CASSYSSPQETQYF. CDR3 coding DNA: TGTGCCAGCAGTTACTCAAGTCCTCAAGAGACCCAGTACTTC.

The rearrangement links TRBV27 to TRBJ1-1; D is perhaps TRBD1 (5 bases). Trimming left V 9 bases short and J 5 bases short, with 13 bases between. Germline V gives CDR1 MNHEY, CDR2 SMNVEV (reference sequence). CDR3 length: 12 amino acids. CDR3 sequence: CASSWGGTEAFF. The CDR3 DNA is TGTGCCAGTTCCTGGGGGGGGACTGAAGCTTTCTTT.

V and J are TRBV5-1 and TRBJ2-1; D uncertain. Germline V CDR1 and CDR2: SGHRS, YFSETQ. V lost 0 bases, J lost 4 bases, and 11 bases lay in between. The length of the CDR3 is 15 residues. The DNA of the CDR3 is TGCGCCAGCAGCTTGGGTGCGGAGACTTACAATGAGCAGTTCTTC. The encoded protein is CASSLGAETYNEQFF.

There are many counts of this clonotype. The CDR3 DNA reads TGTGCCAGCAGGCCGGCGGGGGCCTTTTATCAGCCCCAGCATTTT. Encoded protein: CASRPAGAFYQPQHF. The rearrangement uses TRBV6-2 or TRBV6-3 and TRBJ1-5; possible D gene TRBD1, 6 bases. The CDR3 consists of 15 residues. V was cut by 6 bases and J by 5 bases, with 17 bases left in between. The germline V gene has CDR1 MNHEY and CDR2 SVGEGT.

The rearrangement uses TRBV6-1 and TRBJ2-2; D possibly matches TRBD1 or TRBD2 (6 bases each). The CDR3 is 16 amino acids. Germline V CDR1 and CDR2: MNHNS, SASEGT. Trimming took 7 bases from V and 1 from J, leaving 16 bases between them. The CDR3 DNA is TGTGCCAGCAAGATGGAAGGGGGGTGGAACACCGGGGAGCTGTTTTTT. This encodes CASKMEGGWNTGELFF.

This chain uses TRBV28 with TRBJ2-7; D tentatively reads TRBD1 or TRBD2 (5 bases each). The V gene's germline CDR1 is MDHEN and CDR2 SYDVKM. The CDR3 is 15 amino acids. Trimming left V 7 bases short and J 0 bases short, with 16 bases between. Written as DNA, the CDR3 is TGTGCCAGCACCCCCAGGTGGGACGACTCCTACGAGCAGTACTTC. It translates to CASTPRWDDSYEQYF.